This record concerns one T cell receptor (beta chain) sequence. Its target is unknown. The data were taken from a study of T cell responses to AZD1222 COVID-19 vaccine. Study-wide results and limits: Spike-specific TCR repertoires showed rising breadth and depth after two AZD1222 doses. CD4 TCRs associated with vaccination spanned spike, dominating at 160-218 and 743-854. Among those given AZD1222, only five to seven were seropositive at baseline.

Germline CDR1 and CDR2: SGHNT and YYREEE (reference sequence). This CDR3 is built from 13 residues. The germline V and J ends were trimmed by 9 bases and 2 bases, with 14 bases remaining between them. Measured with immunoSEQ multiplex PCR; TCRdb has only the in-frame clones, and not every one. The data show roughly 100,000 clones, 82% seen once. Source: peripheral blood, taken on day 0 of AZD1222 vaccination. The rearrangement joins TRBV5-4 to TRBJ1-2, with D perhaps TRBD1 (6 bases). This TCR was sampled from an adult in good health. The CDR3 sequence: CAISNRENYGYTF. CDR3 DNA sequence: TGTGCCATCTCGAACAGGGAAAACTATGGCTACACCTTC.